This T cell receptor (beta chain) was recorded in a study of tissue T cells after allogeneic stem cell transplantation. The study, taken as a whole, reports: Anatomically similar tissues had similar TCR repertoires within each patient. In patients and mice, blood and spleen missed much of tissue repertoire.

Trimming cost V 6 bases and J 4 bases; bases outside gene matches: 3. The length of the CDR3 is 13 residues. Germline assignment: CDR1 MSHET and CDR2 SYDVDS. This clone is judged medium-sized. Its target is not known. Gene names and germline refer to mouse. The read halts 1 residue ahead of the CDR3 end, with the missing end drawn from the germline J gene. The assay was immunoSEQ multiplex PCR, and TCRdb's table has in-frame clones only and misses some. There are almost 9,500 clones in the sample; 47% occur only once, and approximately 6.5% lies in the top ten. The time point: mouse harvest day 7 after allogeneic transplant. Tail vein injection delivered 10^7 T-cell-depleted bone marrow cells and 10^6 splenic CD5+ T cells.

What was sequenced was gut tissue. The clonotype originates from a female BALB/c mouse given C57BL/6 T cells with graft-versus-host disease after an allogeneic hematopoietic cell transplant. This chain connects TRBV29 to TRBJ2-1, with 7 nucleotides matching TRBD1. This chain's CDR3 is CASSRDRYAEQFF. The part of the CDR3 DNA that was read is TGTGCTAGCAGCCGGGACAGATATGCTGAGCAGTTC. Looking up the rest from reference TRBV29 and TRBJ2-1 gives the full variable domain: DMKVTQMPRYLIKRMGENVLLECGQDMSHETMYWYRQDPGLGLQLIYISYDVDSNSEGDIPKGYRVSRKKREHFSLILDSAKTNQTSVYFCASSRDRYAEQFFGPGTRLTVL.